The source of this TCR beta chain is a study of cytomegalovirus exposure and HLA in healthy donors. On the study more broadly: The same platform was used for the 130 or so validation repertoires as for the roughly 670 first-cohort repertoires, as reported in a later analysis.

Only in-frame clones appear in the TCRdb table, and some are missing; sequencing was by immunoSEQ multiplex PCR. The data contain some 190,000 clones, about 82% of them singletons. Overall study results and limits: According to reports, the classifier identified cytomegalovirus status with high specificity and sensitivity. In vitro work confirmed that a few CMV-associated chains recognize CMV antigens.

The study drew the donors from its roughly 120-subject validation cohort, separate from the approximately 700-subject first cohort. A word on this clone: The antigen is not known.

Looked up from germline, CDR1 is MNHEY and CDR2 is SVGAGI. V was shortened by 2 bases and J by 0 bases, with 5 bases between the two germline ends. The CDR3 is made up of 14 amino acids. The chain employs TRBV6-5 and TRBJ2-1, with D unresolved. Specimen: PBMCs. The sequence came from a woman in her late teens or twenties in good health and CMV-seronegative. The CDR3 DNA is TGTGCCAGCAGTTACGAGAGCTCCTACAATGAGCAGTTCTTC. Translated, it gives CASSYESSYNEQFF.